This T cell receptor (beta chain) is from a study of spatial heterogeneity in lung cancer. Study information: In cases with available follow-up PBMC samples, these were sequenced at a median of around 2 years after resection. The mean occurrence of each unique TCR and UMI combination in raw reads exceeded 9.5. Points from the study as a whole: In blood, ubiquitous expanded tumor TCRs appeared more at resection than follow-up.

Time point described: blood at routine non-recurrence follow-up after resection. No cell sorting; template was whole RNA from tumor, lung tissue or PBMC. Germline loops: CDR1 SGHRS, CDR2 YFSETQ. The CDR3 has 14 amino acids. V shed 2 bases and J shed 5 bases, with 13 bases lying between them. As concerns this clonotype: As yet, its antigen is unknown.

In the library, each TCR cDNA molecule bore its own unique molecular identifier. MiXCR, run by TCRdb on the 5' RACE reads, gives a single entry per CDR3 protein. The top ten clones hold 22% of a sample with about 30,000 distinct CDR3 sequences, around 5.9% of them seen once. The sequence was collected from a male donor with early-stage non-small cell lung cancer. The rearrangement uses TRBV5-1 and TRBJ2-5; no firm D call. The material was PBMCs, obtained at follow-up. CDR3 sequence reads: CASSLGLVLETQYF. CDR3 nucleotide sequence: TGCGCCAGCAGCTTAGGCTTAGTCTTGGAGACCCAGTACTTC.